Listed here is a single T cell receptor (beta chain). Profiling relied on immunoSEQ multiplex PCR, and the TCRdb table lists in-frame clones only, not all of them. The repertoire consists of 140,000 or so clones, with roughly four fifths occurring once and the leading ten covering approximately 3.6%. Recruitment covered fewer than 25 US areas and drew participants whose ages spanned roughly 18 to 100 years. These data originate in a study of blood T cell repertoires in COVID-19. This clonotype was obtained from a woman aged 45-65 years with acute COVID-19. The material sequenced was PBMCs or T cells enriched from blood (not recorded which).

In DNA, the CDR3 is TGTGCCAGCAGTATCCGGGGGGGACAGAGCTCCTACAATGAGCAGTTCTTC. Protein sequence: CASSIRGGQSSYNEQFF. V is TRBV2 and J is TRBJ2-1, with a tentative D call TRBD2 (8 bases). The CDR3 is 17 amino acids. With 5 bases removed from V and 0 bases from J, the gap between germline ends came to 17 bases. Germline V gene data show CDR1 as SNHLY and CDR2 as FYNNEI.